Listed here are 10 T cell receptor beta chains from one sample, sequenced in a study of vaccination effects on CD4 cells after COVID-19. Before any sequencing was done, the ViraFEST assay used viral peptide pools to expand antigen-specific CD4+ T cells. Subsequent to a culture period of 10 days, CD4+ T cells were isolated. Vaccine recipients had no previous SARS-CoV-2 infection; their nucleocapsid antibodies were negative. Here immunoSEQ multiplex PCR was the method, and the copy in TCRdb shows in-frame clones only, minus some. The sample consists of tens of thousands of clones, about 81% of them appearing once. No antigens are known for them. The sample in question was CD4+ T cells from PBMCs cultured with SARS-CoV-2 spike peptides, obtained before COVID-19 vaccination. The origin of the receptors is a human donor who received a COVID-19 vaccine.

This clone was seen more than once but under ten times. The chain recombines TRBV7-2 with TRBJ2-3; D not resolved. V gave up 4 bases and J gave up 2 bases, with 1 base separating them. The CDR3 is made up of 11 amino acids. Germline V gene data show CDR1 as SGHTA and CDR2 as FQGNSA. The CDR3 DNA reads TGTGCCAGCAGCTCCACAGATACGCAGTATTTT. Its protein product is CASSSTDTQYF.

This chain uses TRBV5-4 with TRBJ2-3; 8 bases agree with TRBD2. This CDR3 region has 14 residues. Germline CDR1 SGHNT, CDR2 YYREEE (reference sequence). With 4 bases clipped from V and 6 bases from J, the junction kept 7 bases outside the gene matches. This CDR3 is CASSGSAGADTQYF. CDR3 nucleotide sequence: TGTGCCAGCAGCGGGTCAGCGGGAGCGGATACGCAGTATTTT.

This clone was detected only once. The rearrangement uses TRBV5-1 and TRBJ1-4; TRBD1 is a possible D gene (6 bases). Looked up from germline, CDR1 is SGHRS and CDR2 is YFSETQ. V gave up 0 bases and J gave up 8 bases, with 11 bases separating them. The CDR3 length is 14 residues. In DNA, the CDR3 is TGCGCCAGCAGCTTGGGCAGGGGAGGAGAAAAACTGTTTTTT. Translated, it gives CASSLGRGGEKLFF.

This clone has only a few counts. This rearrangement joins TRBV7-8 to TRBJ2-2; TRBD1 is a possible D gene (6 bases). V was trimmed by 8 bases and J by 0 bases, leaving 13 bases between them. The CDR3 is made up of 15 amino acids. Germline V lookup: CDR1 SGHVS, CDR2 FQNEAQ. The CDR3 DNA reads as TGTGCCAGCGGCCGGACAGTCGCGAACACCGGGGAGCTGTTTTTT. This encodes CASGRTVANTGELFF. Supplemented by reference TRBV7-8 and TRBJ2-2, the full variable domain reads GAGVSQSPRYKVAKRGQDVALRCDPISGHVSLFWYQQALGQGPEFLTYFQNEAQLDKSGLPSDRFFAERPEGSVSTLKIQRTQQEDSAVYLCASGRTVANTGELFFGEGSRLTVL.

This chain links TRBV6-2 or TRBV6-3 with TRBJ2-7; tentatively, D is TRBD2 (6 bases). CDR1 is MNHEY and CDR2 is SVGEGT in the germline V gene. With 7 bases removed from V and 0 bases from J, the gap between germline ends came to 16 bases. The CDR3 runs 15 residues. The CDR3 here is CASTPRRGSSYEQYF. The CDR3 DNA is TGTGCCAGCACCCCCCGGAGGGGTTCCTCCTACGAGCAGTACTTC.

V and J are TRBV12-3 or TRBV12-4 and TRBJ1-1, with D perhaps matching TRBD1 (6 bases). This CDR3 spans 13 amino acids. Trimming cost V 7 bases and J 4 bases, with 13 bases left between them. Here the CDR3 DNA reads TGTGCCAGCAAGAAGGGGGTGGGCACTGAAGCTTTCTTT. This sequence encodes CASKKGVGTEAFF.

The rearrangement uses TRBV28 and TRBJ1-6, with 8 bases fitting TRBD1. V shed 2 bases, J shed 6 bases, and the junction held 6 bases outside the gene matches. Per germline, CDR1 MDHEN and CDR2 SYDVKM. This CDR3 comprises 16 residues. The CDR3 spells CASSLPGGYSNSPLHF. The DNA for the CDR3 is TGTGCCAGCAGTTTACCAGGGGGCTACAGTAATTCACCCCTCCACTTT.

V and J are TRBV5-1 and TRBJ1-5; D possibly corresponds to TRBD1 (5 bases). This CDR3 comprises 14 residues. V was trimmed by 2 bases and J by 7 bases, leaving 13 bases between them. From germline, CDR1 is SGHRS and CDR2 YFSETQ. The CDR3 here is CASSFAAGSQPQHF. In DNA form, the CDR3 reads TGCGCCAGCAGCTTCGCGGCAGGGAGCCAGCCCCAGCATTTT. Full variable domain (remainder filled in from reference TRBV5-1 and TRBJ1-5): KAGVTQTPRYLIKTRGQQVTLSCSPISGHRSVSWYQQTPGQGLQFLFEYFSETQRNKGNFPGRFSGRQFSNSRSEMNVSTLELGDSALYLCASSFAAGSQPQHFGDGTRLSIL.

The CDR3 reads CASSYSREGHEQYF. In nucleotides, the CDR3 is TGTGCCAGCAGTTACTCGAGAGAAGGCCACGAGCAGTACTTC. The chain couples TRBV6-5 to TRBJ2-7; D ambiguous. The CDR3 is made up of 14 amino acids. Germline CDR1 reads MNHEY; CDR2 reads SVGAGI. V was shortened by 0 bases and J by 5 bases, with 11 bases between the two germline ends.

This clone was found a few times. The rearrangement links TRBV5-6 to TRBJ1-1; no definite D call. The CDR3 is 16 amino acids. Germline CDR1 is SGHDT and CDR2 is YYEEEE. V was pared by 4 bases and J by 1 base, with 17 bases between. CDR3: CASSPDGIGRNTEAFF. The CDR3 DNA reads TGTGCCAGCAGCCCGGACGGTATCGGGCGGAACACTGAAGCTTTCTTT.